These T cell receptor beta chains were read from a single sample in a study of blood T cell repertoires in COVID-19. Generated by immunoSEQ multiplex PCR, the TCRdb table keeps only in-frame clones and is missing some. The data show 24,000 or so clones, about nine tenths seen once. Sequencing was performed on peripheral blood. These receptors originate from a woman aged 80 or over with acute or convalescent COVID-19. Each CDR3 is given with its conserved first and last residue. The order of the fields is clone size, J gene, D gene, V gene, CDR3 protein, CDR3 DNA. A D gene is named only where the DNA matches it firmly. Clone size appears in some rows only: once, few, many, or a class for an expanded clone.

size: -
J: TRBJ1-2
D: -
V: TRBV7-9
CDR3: CASSLRGGGGYTF
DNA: TGTGCCAGCAGCCTCCGAGGGGGGGGTGGCTACACCTTC

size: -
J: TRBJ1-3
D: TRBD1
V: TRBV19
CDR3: CASRPVRTGDGNTIYF
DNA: TGTGCCAGTAGACCAGTCCGGACAGGGGATGGAAACACCATATATTTT

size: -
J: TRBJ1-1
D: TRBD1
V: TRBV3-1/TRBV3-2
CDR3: CASSQEITGDTEAFF
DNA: TGTGCCAGCAGCCAAGAAATAACAGGGGACACTGAAGCTTTCTTT

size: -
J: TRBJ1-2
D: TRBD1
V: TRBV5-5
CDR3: CASSRDRGLKGYTF
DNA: TGTGCCAGCAGCCGAGACAGGGGACTGAAGGGCTACACCTTC

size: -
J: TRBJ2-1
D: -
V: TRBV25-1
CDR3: CASSAGLNEQFF
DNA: TGTGCCAGCAGTGCGGGACTTAATGAGCAGTTCTTC

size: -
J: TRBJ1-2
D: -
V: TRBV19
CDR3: CASSWREGYGYTF
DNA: TGTGCCAGTAGTTGGAGAGAGGGCTATGGCTACACCTTC

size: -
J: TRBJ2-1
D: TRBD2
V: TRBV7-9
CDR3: CASSVGTTSEQFF
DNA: TGTGCCAGCAGCGTTGGGACTACGAGTGAGCAGTTCTTC

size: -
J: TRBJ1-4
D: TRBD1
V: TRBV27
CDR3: CASREGQTSNEKLFF
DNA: TGTGCCAGCAGGGAGGGACAGACATCAAATGAAAAACTGTTTTTT

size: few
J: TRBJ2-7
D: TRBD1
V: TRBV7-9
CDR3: CASSLPPPGTGPPSYEQYF
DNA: TGTGCCAGCAGCTTACCTCCCCCGGGGACAGGCCCCCCCTCCTACGAGCAGTACTTC

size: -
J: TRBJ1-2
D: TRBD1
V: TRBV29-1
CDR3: CSVEASPGQGFNGYTF
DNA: TGCAGCGTTGAAGCATCACCGGGACAGGGCTTTAATGGCTACACCTTC

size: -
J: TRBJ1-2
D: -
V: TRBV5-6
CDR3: CASSPEGKGSYGYTF
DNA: TGTGCCAGCAGCCCGGAGGGAAAGGGCAGCTATGGCTACACCTTC

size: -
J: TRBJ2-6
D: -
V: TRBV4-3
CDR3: CASSQAVSGANVLTF
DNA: TGCGCCAGCAGCCAAGCAGTATCTGGGGCCAACGTCCTGACTTTC

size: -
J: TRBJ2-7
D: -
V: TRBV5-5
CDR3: CASGTGPYEQYF
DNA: TGTGCCTCAGGAACTGGTCCCTACGAGCAGTACTTC

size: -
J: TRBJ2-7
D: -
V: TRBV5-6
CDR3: CASSRDRSSYEQYF
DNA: TGTGCCAGCAGTAGAGACAGGAGCTCCTACGAGCAGTACTTC

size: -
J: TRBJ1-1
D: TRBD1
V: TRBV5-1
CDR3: CASSQQGMTEAFF
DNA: TGCGCCAGCAGCCAACAGGGGATGACTGAAGCTTTCTTT

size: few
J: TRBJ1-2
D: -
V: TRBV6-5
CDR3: CASSYGRERDGYTF
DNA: TGTGCCAGCAGTTATGGGAGGGAGCGAGATGGCTACACCTTC